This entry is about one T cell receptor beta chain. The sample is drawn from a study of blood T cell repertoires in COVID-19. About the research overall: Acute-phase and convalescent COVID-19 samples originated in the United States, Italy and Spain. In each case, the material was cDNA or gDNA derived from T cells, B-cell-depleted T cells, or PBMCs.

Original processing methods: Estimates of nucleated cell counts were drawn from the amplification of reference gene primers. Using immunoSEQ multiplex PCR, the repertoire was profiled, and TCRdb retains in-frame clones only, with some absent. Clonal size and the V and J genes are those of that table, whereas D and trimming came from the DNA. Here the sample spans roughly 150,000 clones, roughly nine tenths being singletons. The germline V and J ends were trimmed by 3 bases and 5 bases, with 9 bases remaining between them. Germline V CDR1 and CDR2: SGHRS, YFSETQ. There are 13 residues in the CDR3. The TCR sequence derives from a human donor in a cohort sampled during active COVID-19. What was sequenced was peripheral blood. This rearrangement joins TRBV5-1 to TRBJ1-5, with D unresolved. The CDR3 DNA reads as TGCGCCAGCAGCTCAGAGGCAGATCAGCCCCAGCATTTT. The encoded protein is CASSSEADQPQHF.